The count of the clone carrying this T cell receptor beta chain is one. The CDR3 is made up of 14 amino acids. Germline-derived CDR1 and CDR2 are SGHDN and FVKESK. Germline trimming cut 4 bases from V and 10 bases from J; bases unmatched to any gene: 4. This entry comes from a study of blood T cell repertoires in COVID-19. Assay: immunoSEQ multiplex PCR; the TCRdb copy retains only in-frame clones and omits some. Of fewer than 9,000 clones in the sample, 84% were seen once. This receptor was obtained from a human donor with active COVID-19. The donor label of this sample is uncertain. Sequencing was performed on peripheral blood. This chain joins TRBV14 and TRBJ1-6, with TRBD1 matching 10 bases. As DNA, the CDR3 is TGTGCCAGCAGCCCGGGACAGGGGACATCACCCCTCCACTTT. It translates to CASSPGQGTSPLHF.